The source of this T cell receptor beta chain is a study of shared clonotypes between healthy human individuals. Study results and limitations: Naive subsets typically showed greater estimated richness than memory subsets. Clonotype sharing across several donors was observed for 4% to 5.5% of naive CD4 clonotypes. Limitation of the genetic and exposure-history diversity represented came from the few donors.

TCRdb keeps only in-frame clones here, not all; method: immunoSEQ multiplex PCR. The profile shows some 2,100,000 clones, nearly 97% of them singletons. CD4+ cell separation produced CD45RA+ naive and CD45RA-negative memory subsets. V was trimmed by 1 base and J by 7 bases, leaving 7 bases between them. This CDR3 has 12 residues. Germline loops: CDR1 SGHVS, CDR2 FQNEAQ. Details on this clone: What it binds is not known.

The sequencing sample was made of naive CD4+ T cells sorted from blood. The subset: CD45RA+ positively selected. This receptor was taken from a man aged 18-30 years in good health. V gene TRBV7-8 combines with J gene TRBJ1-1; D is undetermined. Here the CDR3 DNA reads TGTGCCAGCAGCTTAGGTCGGTTTGAAGCTTTCTTT. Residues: CASSLGRFEAFF.